This T cell receptor (beta chain) comes out of a study of T-cell reconstitution after alpha-beta-depleted transplantation in children. The germline gives CDR1 SEHNR, CDR2 FQNEAQ (reference sequence). Trimming shortened V by 1 base and J by 5 bases, and 8 bases separated the two germline ends. This CDR3 has 13 amino acids. There are many counts of this clonotype. Its antigen is currently unknown. Unique molecular identifiers featured in how the TCRbeta library was prepared. TCRdb fed the PCR reads into MiXCR, producing one record per CDR3 protein. The top ten hold roughly 58% of the sample, which has 3,000 to 4,500 distinct CDR3 sequences, roughly 23% seen once. Whole-study findings and limits: Reportedly, only several hundred clones from non-depleted graft cells drove alpha-beta T-cell counts at about two months.

The source material was PBMCs, mostly from graft donor cells, sampled 60 days after TCRalphabeta/CD19-depleted stem cell transplant. The chain recombines TRBV7-9 with TRBJ1-1; D gene unclear. The source is a boy under two years old who had a stem cell transplant for acute myeloid leukemia, so the T cells may come from the graft donor. CDR3 protein: CASSLEFGTEAFF. In DNA form, the CDR3 reads TGTGCCAGCAGCTTAGAATTCGGGACTGAAGCTTTCTTT.